What follows are 31 T cell receptor beta chains derived from one specimen sequenced in a study of beta chain features in type 1 diabetes. The isolated RNA, all of it, was reverse transcribed, so expressed TCRB transcripts were what got sequenced. The assay was immunoSEQ multiplex PCR, and TCRdb's table has in-frame clones only and misses some. This repertoire shows 500,000 to 850,000 clones, over 13% found once; its top ten account for roughly 0.04%. Findings of the study overall: For Type 1 diabetes patients, all four CD4+ subsets carried TCRB CDR3s that were moderately but significantly shorter.

Their antigen targets remain unknown. The sequencing sample was made of naive CD4+ T cells from blood. The receptors were gathered from a man younger than 30 with type 1 diabetes.

V is TRBV10-3 and J is TRBJ1-2; D is ambiguous. CDR3 length: 13 residues. The germline gives CDR1 ENHRY, CDR2 SYGVKD. V lost 4 bases, J lost 3 bases, and 9 bases lay in between. CDR3 sequence (DNA): TGTGCCATCAGTGCGGATGCAGACTATGGCTACACCTTC. This gives the protein CAISADADYGYTF.

The V call is TRBV11-2, the J call TRBJ2-1; TRBD2 matches at 7 bases. CDR3 length: 15 residues. Germline values: CDR1 SGHAT, CDR2 FQNNGV. The V gene end was trimmed by 1 base and the J gene end by 5 bases; junction bases not matched to a gene: 5. The CDR3 region has the DNA TGTGCCAGCAGCTTAGGTGGGAGGGCTAACAATGAGCAGTTCTTC. Its protein is CASSLGGRANNEQFF. The full variable domain, its missing parts supplied by reference TRBV11-2 and TRBJ2-1, is EAGVAQSPRYKIIEKRQSVAFWCNPISGHATLYWYQQILGQGPKLLIQFQNNGVVDDSQLPKDRFSAERLKGVDSTLKIQPAKLEDSAVYLCASSLGGRANNEQFFGPGTRLTVL.

Ten or more counts support this clone. The chain uses TRBV7-2 and TRBJ2-7; D gene ambiguous. The germline V and J ends were trimmed by 4 bases and 4 bases, with 17 bases remaining between them. Germline V gene data show CDR1 as SGHTA and CDR2 as FQGNSA. The CDR3 is made up of 15 amino acids. The CDR3 DNA reads as TGTGCCAGCAGCTACCCCCGGCGGCCACAATACGAGCAGTACTTC. Translated: CASSYPRRPQYEQYF.

The chain has TRBV7-9 and TRBJ1-3; D not resolved. Trimming stripped 1 base from V and 3 bases from J, with 7 bases between. Germline V gives CDR1 SEHNR, CDR2 FQNEAQ (reference sequence). The length of the CDR3 is 14 residues. CDR3 DNA sequence: TGTGCCAGCAGCTTAGATGGCCTTGGAAACACCATATATTTT. It is translated as CASSLDGLGNTIYF.

This sequence joins TRBV6-5 and TRBJ2-7; either TRBD1 or TRBD2 may supply D (5 bases each). The germline V gene encodes CDR1 MNHEY and CDR2 SVGAGI. V was clipped by 6 bases and J by 3 bases, with 18 bases between them. CDR3 length: 15 residues. The CDR3 DNA is TGTGCCAGCAGCCCCGGGACGGCTTACGGCTACGAGCAGTACTTC. Amino acids: CASSPGTAYGYEQYF.

The table lists this clone with a few counts. This sequence joins TRBV5-1 and TRBJ2-5; D not resolved. In germline, CDR1 is SGHRS, CDR2 YFSETQ. There are 13 residues in the CDR3. V was clipped by 5 bases and J by 4 bases, with 12 bases between them. The CDR3 coding sequence is TGCGCCAGCAGTTTAACAACGGGAGAGACCCAGTACTTC. It codes for CASSLTTGETQYF.

The chain has TRBV25-1 and TRBJ2-7, with TRBD2 matching over 9 bases. The germline V gene encodes CDR1 MGHDK and CDR2 SYGVNS. The trim removed 3 bases at V and 2 bases at J, leaving 5 bases unmatched. The CDR3 runs 15 residues. The CDR3 region has the DNA TGTGCCAGCAGTGACCCAGCGGGAGGCACCTACGAGCAGTACTTC. This codes for CASSDPAGGTYEQYF.

This clone was detected only a few times. The V gene is TRBV9, the J gene TRBJ2-3; no definite D call. Trimming cost V 0 bases and J 1 base, with 9 bases left between them. This CDR3 is 15 amino acids long. Germline V gene lookup returns CDR1 SGDLS and CDR2 YYNGEE. CDR3 DNA sequence: TGTGCCAGCAGCGTAGCAGAAATAGGCACAGATACGCAGTATTTT. This sequence encodes CASSVAEIGTDTQYF.

The chain recombines TRBV30 with TRBJ1-2, with D unresolved. CDR1 and CDR2 (germline): GTSNPN, SVGIG (reference sequence). This CDR3 spans 15 amino acids. The ends were cut back, 2 bases at V and 2 bases at J, with 15 bases in the middle. In nucleotides, the CDR3 is TGTGCCTGGAGTATACCCCCCATAGGAAACTATGGCTACACCTTC. It yields the protein CAWSIPPIGNYGYTF.

In this sample, this clone turned up a few times. This chain uses TRBV30 with TRBJ2-7; D assignment may be TRBD1 or TRBD2 (6 bases each). Trimming cost V 5 bases and J 6 bases, with 23 bases left between them. The germline V gene encodes CDR1 GTSNPN and CDR2 SVGIG (reference sequence). The CDR3 is 15 amino acids. CDR3 DNA: TGTGCCTGGGCAGGGATACCGGGGGCTTCAGGCGAGCAGTACTTC. Translated: CAWAGIPGASGEQYF.

V and J are TRBV2 and TRBJ1-2; possibly TRBD1 for D (5 bases). This CDR3 contains 12 residues. CDR1 and CDR2 from the germline V gene are SNHLY and FYNNEI. Trimming shortened V by 4 bases and J by 3 bases, and 6 bases separated the two germline ends. CDR3 sequence reads: CASSAGYYGYTF. Written as DNA, the CDR3 is TGTGCCAGCAGTGCAGGGTACTATGGCTACACCTTC.

This clone has only a few counts. The rearrangement links TRBV18 to TRBJ2-1; TRBD1 agrees at 8 bases. J lost 6 bases, V lost 3 bases, and 4 bases had no gene match. Germline V gives CDR1 KGHSH, CDR2 LQKENI. The CDR3 is 14 amino acids. The CDR3 loop reads CASSPTGGPNEQFF. CDR3 DNA sequence: TGTGCCAGCTCACCTACAGGGGGGCCCAATGAGCAGTTCTTC.

The CDR3 DNA follows: TGTGCCAGCAGCGGTCACCCAGCGGGGACCTCCTACGAGCAGTACTTC. Amino acids: CASSGHPAGTSYEQYF. V and J are TRBV9 and TRBJ2-7; TRBD2 matches 7 bases. The ends lost 3 bases at V and 0 bases at J; junction bases unmatched: 9. The CDR3 length is 16 residues. Germline CDR1 reads SGDLS; CDR2 reads YYNGEE. The variable domain in full, with the rest retrieved from reference TRBV9 and TRBJ2-7, is DSGVTQTPKHLITATGQRVTLRCSPRSGDLSVYWYQQSLDQGLQFLIQYYNGEERAKGNILERFSAQQFPDLHSELNLSSLELGDSALYFCASSGHPAGTSYEQYFGPGTRLTVT.

The J gene is TRBJ1-3, the V gene TRBV29-1, with no clear D. V lost 5 bases and J lost 3, with 8 bases in between. CDR3 length: 12 amino acids. Germline values: CDR1 SQVTM, CDR2 ANQGSEA. The CDR3 protein is CSVTGNGNTIYF. In nucleotides, the CDR3 is TGCAGCGTTACTGGGAATGGAAACACCATATATTTT.

V usage is TRBV10-3 and J usage is TRBJ2-3; D not resolved. The CDR3 extends over 12 amino acids. The ends were cut back, 10 bases at V and 0 bases at J, with 8 bases in the middle. Germline values: CDR1 ENHRY, CDR2 SYGVKD. The CDR3 spells CASKTSTDTQYF. CDR3 DNA: TGTGCCAGCAAAACTAGCACAGATACGCAGTATTTT.

The chain recombines TRBV5-1 with TRBJ1-2; D is unresolved. The CDR3 has 15 residues. V was shortened by 1 base and J by 2 bases, with 12 bases between the two germline ends. Germline assignment: CDR1 SGHRS and CDR2 YFSETQ. CDR3 nucleotides: TGCGCCAGCAGCTTGTATCGTGGAGCGAACTATGGCTACACCTTC. Protein product: CASSLYRGANYGYTF.

The chain couples TRBV30 to TRBJ2-2; D ambiguous. CDR1 is GTSNPN, CDR2 SVGIG, per germline (reference sequence). The CDR3 loop spans 13 amino acids. The V gene lost 2 bases and the J gene lost 1 base, with 5 bases spanning the gap. CDR3 loop: CAWSPGNTGELFF. Written as DNA, the CDR3 is TGTGCCTGGAGTCCAGGGAACACCGGGGAGCTGTTTTTT.

This clone was observed a few times. This same CDR3 is encoded by further DNA sequences in the sample. V and J are TRBV5-1 and TRBJ2-6; D gene ambiguous. The V end lost 2 bases, the J end lost 4 bases, and 7 bases lay between the germline ends. Germline CDR1 is SGHRS and CDR2 is YFSETQ. The CDR3 length is 14 residues. The DNA of the CDR3 is TGCGCCAGCAGCTTACGAGCCGGGGCCAACGTCCTGACTTTC. Amino acid sequence: CASSLRAGANVLTF.

This clone was recorded a few times. The chain couples TRBV4-3 to TRBJ2-1, with D possibly matching TRBD1 (5 bases). V lost 1 base and J lost 6, with 13 bases in between. The length of the CDR3 is 15 residues. The germline V gene encodes CDR1 LGHNA and CDR2 YSLEER. The CDR3 is CASSQGARVSNEQFF. CDR3 sequence (DNA): TGCGCCAGCAGCCAAGGAGCCAGGGTTAGCAATGAGCAGTTCTTC.

V is TRBV12-5 and J is TRBJ2-1; possibly TRBD1 or TRBD2 for D (5 bases each). The V end lost 4 bases, the J end lost 5 bases, and 9 bases lay between the germline ends. Germline V gene sequence: CDR1 LGHNT, CDR2 FRNRAP. The CDR3 is made up of 13 amino acids. The CDR3 loop is CASGSRGDNEQFF. CDR3 nucleotides: TGTGCTAGTGGTTCCCGAGGGGACAATGAGCAGTTCTTC.

This clone was detected only a few times. The chain has TRBV7-2 and TRBJ1-1; 7 bases map to TRBD1. V dropped 5 bases and J dropped 4; count of bases not matched to a gene: 7. Germline CDR1 SGHTA, CDR2 FQGNSA. The CDR3 totals 14 residues. CDR3 bases: TGTGCCAGCAGCGTGACAGGGTCTCGCACTGAAGCTTTCTTT. It translates to CASSVTGSRTEAFF.

The chain employs TRBV25-1 and TRBJ2-1, with D possibly matching TRBD2 (7 bases). Deletions cut 11 bases from V and 8 bases from J, with 19 bases between. CDR1 MGHDK and CDR2 SYGVNS come from the germline V gene. This CDR3 is 13 amino acids long. The CDR3 sequence: CAGQPLGGDEQFF. The CDR3 region has the DNA TGTGCCGGACAACCGCTAGGGGGGGATGAGCAGTTCTTC.

The table lists this clone with a few counts. CDR3 protein: CASSLSTGNLEAQYF. The CDR3 DNA is TGTGCCAGCAGTTTATCTACAGGGAACCTCGAGGCCCAGTACTTC. The chain has TRBV28 and TRBJ2-5; D possibly corresponds to TRBD1 (6 bases). Per germline, CDR1 MDHEN and CDR2 SYDVKM. The ends were cut back, 1 base at V and 9 bases at J, with 18 bases in the middle. CDR3 size: 15 residues.

The V gene is TRBV7-9, the J gene TRBJ2-7; the match to TRBD1 covers 8 bases. Germline loops: CDR1 SEHNR, CDR2 FQNEAQ (reference sequence). V shed 5 bases and J 5 bases; nucleotides not matched to a gene: 11. CDR3 length equals 15 residues. CDR3 nucleotide sequence: TGTGCCAGCAGCCCTTCGGGCAGGGGGCTCCACGAGCAGTACTTC. Translating it yields CASSPSGRGLHEQYF.

This chain links TRBV30 with TRBJ2-7; 7 nucleotides match TRBD1. Germline loops: CDR1 GTSNPN, CDR2 SVGIG (reference sequence). The CDR3 consists of 12 residues. V was pared by 3 bases and J by 5 bases, with 4 bases of the junction left unmatched. The CDR3 protein is CAWSQTGHEQYF. CDR3 nucleotides: TGTGCCTGGAGCCAGACAGGGCACGAGCAGTACTTC.

This clone has more than one count but fewer than ten. The J gene is TRBJ1-5, the V gene TRBV23-1; 12 nucleotides agree with TRBD1. TRBV23-1 is an ORF, and what it does is uncertain. The CDR3 is 16 amino acids. Germline trimming cut 7 bases from V and 2 bases from J; bases unmatched to any gene: 6. DNA for the CDR3: TGCGCCAGCATTGGGACAGGGGGCCTTGGCAATCAGCCCCAGCATTTT. This gives the protein CASIGTGGLGNQPQHF.

J is TRBJ2-1 and V is TRBV6-1; TRBD2 matches at 9 bases. V dropped 0 bases and J dropped 8; count of bases not matched to a gene: 5. The germline V gene has CDR1 MNHNS and CDR2 SASEGT. The CDR3 contains 15 residues. The CDR3 loop is CASSEASGRADEQFF. CDR3 in DNA: TGTGCCAGCAGTGAAGCTAGCGGGAGAGCTGATGAGCAGTTCTTC.

The sample holds a few counts of this clone. CDR3 DNA sequence: TGTGCCAGCAGCTTTATCGGCCAGGGTGGGCATGAGCAGTTCTTC. Translation: CASSFIGQGGHEQFF. The chain links TRBV5-6 to TRBJ2-1; maybe TRBD1 (5 bases). The germline V and J ends were trimmed by 2 bases and 8 bases, with 17 bases remaining between them. The CDR3 totals 15 residues. Per germline, CDR1 SGHDT and CDR2 YYEEEE.

This chain uses TRBV29-1 with TRBJ2-1; D might be TRBD2 (6 bases). This CDR3 is built from 13 residues. Germline CDR1 reads SQVTM; CDR2 reads ANQGSEA. V gave up 4 bases and J gave up 4 bases, with 11 bases separating them. CDR3 sequence: CSVVGSFYNEQFF. The CDR3 nucleotides read TGCAGCGTTGTCGGGAGTTTTTACAATGAGCAGTTCTTC.

The table lists this clone with a few counts. The chain employs TRBV11-2 and TRBJ1-4, with a weak D call TRBD1 (5 bases). The ends were cut back, 6 bases at V and 7 bases at J, with 18 bases in the middle. CDR1 and CDR2 from the germline V gene are SGHAT and FQNNGV. The CDR3 has 15 amino acids. CDR3 protein: CASRRGRGGREKLFF. In DNA form, the CDR3 reads TGTGCCAGCAGAAGGGGCCGGGGGGGACGTGAAAAACTGTTTTTT.

The chain employs TRBV30 and TRBJ1-5, with 7 bases fitting TRBD1. Germline V CDR1 and CDR2: GTSNPN, SVGIG (reference sequence). V dropped 7 bases and J dropped 4; count of bases not matched to a gene: 7. The CDR3 covers 13 residues. The CDR3 loop is CAFQGDGNQPQHF. As DNA, the CDR3 is TGTGCCTTCCAGGGGGACGGAAATCAGCCCCAGCATTTT.